This T cell receptor beta chain was recovered during a study of identical twins. The CDR3 sequence is 14 residues long. The V gene lost 3 bases and the J gene lost 1 base, with 8 bases spanning the gap. Germline V gene sequence: CDR1 LGHDT, CDR2 YNNKEL (reference sequence). Template switching added a universal primer binding site, and final cDNA carried unique molecular identifiers. TCRdb re-derived calls from the 5' RACE reads in MiXCR, one entry per CDR3 protein. The table shows about 890,000 distinct CDR3 sequences, with 9% to 15% occurring only once. A few counts support this clonotype. Its target is not known. Notes on the study in general: Out-of-frame alpha sequences shared by twins showed excess low generation probability.

The sample also formed part of further work on yellow fever vaccine responses in identical twins.

Specimen: PBMCs. The TCR sequence derives from a woman under 30 in good health. The chain couples TRBV3-1 to TRBJ2-3, with D perhaps given as TRBD1 or TRBD2 (5 bases each). CDR3 sequence (DNA): TGTGCCAGCAGCCACCGGGACCGCACAGATACGCAGTATTTT. Residues: CASSHRDRTDTQYF.